A selection of T cell receptor beta chains follows, all from one sample in a study of T cell repertoires in cytomegalovirus infection. TCRdb called the reads again in MiXCR, with one record for every CDR3 protein. The repertoire includes 750,000 to 950,000 distinct CDR3 sequences, just under 30% of them detected once, and around 13% sits in the top ten. These receptors have no identified antigens. The sample here was cultured CD8+ T cells from PBMCs, taken from culture after CMV antigen stimulation. All receptors come from a human donor in good health (CMV status not recorded). Some clones in this sample may be carry-over from other donors' samples. Both conserved end residues are part of each CDR3. A D gene is named only where the DNA matches it firmly. For some rows the clone size is stated as once, few or many, or as a class when expanded; others skip it.

cdr3_aa: CASVWVGRTDTQYF
cdr3_nt: TGTGCCAGCGTCTGGGTCGGACGCACAGATACGCAGTATTTT
d_call: NA
j_call: TRBJ2-3
v_call: TRBV6-1
clone_size: NA

cdr3_aa: CASSTPDRETNEKLFF
cdr3_nt: TGTGCCAGCAGTACCCCAGACAGGGAAACTAATGAAAAACTGTTTTTT
d_call: TRBD1
j_call: TRBJ1-4
v_call: TRBV6-6
clone_size: NA

cdr3_aa: CASSQDGWGGGEFF
cdr3_nt: TGCGCCAGCAGCCAAGATGGCTGGGGGGGTGGGGAGTTCTTC
d_call: TRBD2
j_call: TRBJ2-1
v_call: TRBV4-3
clone_size: NA

cdr3_aa: CASSPMGPMHNEQFF
cdr3_nt: TGTGCCAGCAGCCCGATGGGGCCTATGCACAATGAGCAGTTCTTC
d_call: NA
j_call: TRBJ2-1
v_call: TRBV7-9
clone_size: few

cdr3_aa: CASSEWGGKETQYF
cdr3_nt: TGTGCCAGCAGTGAATGGGGGGGGAAAGAGACCCAGTACTTC
d_call: TRBD2
j_call: TRBJ2-5
v_call: TRBV6-1
clone_size: few

cdr3_aa: CASSGAEGARNGELFF
cdr3_nt: TGCGCCAGCAGCGGCGCGGAGGGGGCGAGGAACGGGGAGCTGTTTTTT
d_call: NA
j_call: TRBJ2-2
v_call: TRBV5-1
clone_size: NA

cdr3_aa: CAISEPGGSDTQYF
cdr3_nt: TGTGCCATCAGTGAACCGGGAGGGTCAGATACGCAGTATTTT
d_call: TRBD2
j_call: TRBJ2-3
v_call: TRBV10-3
clone_size: NA

cdr3_aa: CASSLGDLRQPQHF
cdr3_nt: TGTGCCAGCAGTTTGGGGGATCTACGACAGCCCCAGCATTTT
d_call: NA
j_call: TRBJ1-5
v_call: TRBV27
clone_size: NA

cdr3_aa: CASSSLPPRLEHVKETQYF
cdr3_nt: TGTGCCAGCAGTTCACTCCCACCCAGACTAGAGCATGTTAAGGAGACCCAGTACTTC
d_call: NA
j_call: TRBJ2-5
v_call: TRBV27
clone_size: NA

cdr3_aa: CASSITPPAARMRTDTQYF
cdr3_nt: TGCGCCAGCAGCATAACACCTCCGGCGGCTAGAATGAGGACAGATACGCAGTATTTT
d_call: NA
j_call: TRBJ2-3
v_call: TRBV5-1
clone_size: NA

cdr3_aa: CASSFLGPSGGYTF
cdr3_nt: TGTGCCAGCAGCTTTTTAGGACCCTCGGGTGGCTACACCTTC
d_call: NA
j_call: TRBJ1-2
v_call: TRBV7-2
clone_size: few

cdr3_aa: CASSLGRDRVGDEQFF
cdr3_nt: TGTGCCAGCAGCTTAGGAAGGGACAGGGTAGGTGATGAGCAGTTCTTC
d_call: TRBD1
j_call: TRBJ2-1
v_call: TRBV7-6
clone_size: many

cdr3_aa: CASSVQGVNEKLFF
cdr3_nt: TGTGCCAGCAGCGTCCAAGGAGTTAATGAAAAACTGTTTTTT
d_call: NA
j_call: TRBJ1-4
v_call: TRBV9
clone_size: NA

cdr3_aa: CASRGSRTEQYF
cdr3_nt: TGTGCCAGCAGAGGGTCCAGGACCGAGCAGTACTTC
d_call: NA
j_call: TRBJ2-7
v_call: TRBV2
clone_size: NA

cdr3_aa: CASSPIIDANGYTF
cdr3_nt: TGTGCCAGCAGCCCCATTATTGACGCTAATGGCTACACCTTC
d_call: NA
j_call: TRBJ1-2
v_call: TRBV7-6
clone_size: many

cdr3_aa: CASSDQNGNQPQHF
cdr3_nt: TGTGCCAGCAGCGATCAGAACGGGAATCAGCCCCAGCATTTT
d_call: NA
j_call: TRBJ1-5
v_call: TRBV12-3/TRBV12-4
clone_size: NA

cdr3_aa: CASRPGIQGYEQYF
cdr3_nt: TGTGCCAGCAGACCCGGGATTCAGGGATACGAGCAGTACTTC
d_call: NA
j_call: TRBJ2-7
v_call: TRBV2
clone_size: NA

cdr3_aa: CASSSGTQLFF
cdr3_nt: TGTGCCAGCAGCTCAGGGACGCAACTGTTTTTT
d_call: NA
j_call: TRBJ1-4
v_call: TRBV7-3
clone_size: few

cdr3_aa: CASSSDYGYTF
cdr3_nt: TGTGCCAGCAGCTCGGACTATGGCTACACCTTC
d_call: NA
j_call: TRBJ1-2
v_call: TRBV7-9
clone_size: many

cdr3_aa: CASREVGQVTEAFF
cdr3_nt: TGTGCCAGCAGGGAAGTTGGACAGGTCACTGAAGCTTTCTTT
d_call: TRBD1
j_call: TRBJ1-1
v_call: TRBV25-1
clone_size: many

cdr3_aa: CASSLKQGFILSPLHF
cdr3_nt: TGTGCCAGCAGCTTAAAGCAGGGGTTCATACTGTCACCCCTCCACTTT
d_call: NA
j_call: TRBJ1-6
v_call: TRBV7-2
clone_size: many

cdr3_aa: CAISESGDSNEKLFF
cdr3_nt: TGTGCCATCAGTGAGTCGGGGGACTCTAATGAAAAACTGTTTTTT
d_call: NA
j_call: TRBJ1-4
v_call: TRBV10-3
clone_size: NA

cdr3_aa: CATGTGDTEAFF
cdr3_nt: TGTGCCACTGGGACTGGCGACACTGAAGCTTTCTTT
d_call: NA
j_call: TRBJ1-1
v_call: TRBV7-6
clone_size: NA

cdr3_aa: CASSALPGQGVNQPQHF
cdr3_nt: TGTGCCAGCAGTGCCTTACCGGGACAGGGGGTAAATCAGCCCCAGCATTTT
d_call: TRBD1
j_call: TRBJ1-5
v_call: TRBV27
clone_size: NA

cdr3_aa: CASSQDWGTSGMNEQFF
cdr3_nt: TGCGCCAGCAGCCAAGATTGGGGGACTAGTGGTATGAATGAGCAGTTCTTC
d_call: TRBD2
j_call: TRBJ2-1
v_call: TRBV4-1
clone_size: few

cdr3_aa: CATSRDRSSNQPQHF
cdr3_nt: TGTGCCACCAGCAGGGACAGGAGTAGCAATCAGCCCCAGCATTTT
d_call: TRBD1
j_call: TRBJ1-5
v_call: TRBV15
clone_size: NA

cdr3_aa: CATDPSGGHLRNEQFF
cdr3_nt: TGTGCCACGGACCCTAGCGGGGGGCACCTACGGAATGAGCAGTTCTTC
d_call: TRBD2
j_call: TRBJ2-1
v_call: TRBV15
clone_size: few

cdr3_aa: CASRTGGAPEAFF
cdr3_nt: TGTGCCAGCAGGACAGGGGGCGCCCCTGAAGCTTTCTTT
d_call: TRBD1
j_call: TRBJ1-1
v_call: TRBV27
clone_size: NA

cdr3_aa: CASSPGQGGLMNTEAFF
cdr3_nt: TGTGCCAGCAGCCCGGGACAGGGGGGACTAATGAACACTGAAGCTTTCTTT
d_call: TRBD1
j_call: TRBJ1-1
v_call: TRBV7-9
clone_size: many

cdr3_aa: CASSFLGLTSYNEQFF
cdr3_nt: TGTGCCAGCAGCTTTCTGGGACTGACCTCCTACAATGAGCAGTTCTTC
d_call: NA
j_call: TRBJ2-1
v_call: TRBV7-9
clone_size: few

cdr3_aa: CAISEFRQNSYNEQFF
cdr3_nt: TGTGCCATCAGTGAGTTCAGGCAGAACTCCTACAATGAGCAGTTCTTC
d_call: NA
j_call: TRBJ2-1
v_call: TRBV10-3
clone_size: NA

cdr3_aa: CASSPGRTRGGYTF
cdr3_nt: TGTGCCAGCAGTCCGGGACGGACCCGGGGTGGCTACACCTTC
d_call: NA
j_call: TRBJ1-2
v_call: TRBV12-3/TRBV12-4
clone_size: few

cdr3_aa: CASSLTLQALNYGYTF
cdr3_nt: TGTGCCAGCAGCCTAACCCTCCAGGCCCTCAACTATGGCTACACCTTC
d_call: NA
j_call: TRBJ1-2
v_call: TRBV7-9
clone_size: few

cdr3_aa: CASSIDEGSLSNQPQHF
cdr3_nt: TGTGCCAGTAGTATAGATGAGGGCAGTCTTAGCAATCAGCCCCAGCATTTT
d_call: NA
j_call: TRBJ1-5
v_call: TRBV19
clone_size: NA

cdr3_aa: CASSQDRDEQYF
cdr3_nt: TGTGCCAGCAGCCAAGATCGCGACGAGCAGTACTTC
d_call: NA
j_call: TRBJ2-7
v_call: TRBV3-1
clone_size: NA